These 11 T cell receptor beta chains were all obtained from the same sample, sequenced in a study of post-analysis software for immune sequencing data. Their antigen targets remain unknown. Study findings and constraints: Comparison of patients with controls showed about 5 TRBV segments more frequent in patients, TRBV5-6, TRBV5-1 and TRBV20-1 among them.

TCR beta cDNA libraries had unique molecular identifiers. TCRdb reanalysed the PCR reads using MiXCR and keeps one entry per CDR3 protein. The table lists roughly 200,000 distinct CDR3 sequences, about 30% of them singletons, with approximately 3% in the top ten. Sequenced: blood. These receptors were obtained from a girl aged 2-17 years with multiple sclerosis.

The V and J genes are TRBV6-5 and TRBJ1-2, with 8 bases fitting TRBD1. With 0 bases clipped from V and 4 bases from J, the junction kept 13 bases outside the gene matches. CDR1 and CDR2 from the germline V gene are MNHEY and SVGAGI. This CDR3 contains 18 residues. The DNA of the CDR3 is TGTGCCAGCAGTTACTCGAGACTTCAGGACAGGGTGGCCTATGGCTACACCTTC. Translating gives CASSYSRLQDRVAYGYTF.

On this clonotype: A much larger clone differs by one base, so this may be a read error. V is TRBV6-5 and J is TRBJ2-1; no firm D call. Gene TRBJ2-7 matches the end of the DNA better, so the J call may be wrong. Germline loops: CDR1 MNHEY, CDR2 SVGAGI. The CDR3 sequence is 16 residues long. CDR3 residues: CASSYSAPQTYNEQYF. The CDR3 DNA sequence: TGTGCCAGCAGTTACTCGGCCCCCCAAACCTACAATGAGCAGTACTTC.

V gene TRBV20-1 combines with J gene TRBJ1-5; D remains unclear. This CDR3 contains 15 residues. Germline CDR1 and CDR2: DFQATT and SNEGSKA (reference sequence). The ends were cut back, 6 bases at V and 4 bases at J, with 19 bases in the middle. The DNA of the CDR3 is TGCAGTGCCAGTGGTAGGGAGATGGGGAATCAGCCCCAGCATTTT. It is translated as CSASGREMGNQPQHF.

There are a few counts of this clonotype. The V and J genes are TRBV20-1 and TRBJ2-7, with D possibly called TRBD1 or TRBD2 (6 bases each). Trimming pared 3 bases from V and 2 bases from J, leaving 17 bases between. Per the germline V gene, CDR1 is DFQATT and CDR2 is SNEGSKA (reference sequence). This CDR3 contains 15 residues. CDR3 sequence: CSASRVGGPAYEQYF. CDR3 bases: TGCAGTGCTAGCAGGGTGGGGGGCCCAGCCTACGAGCAGTACTTC.

This clonotype has just a few counts. The V and J genes are TRBV29-1 and TRBJ2-7, with 8 bases fitting TRBD1. From germline, CDR1 is SQVTM and CDR2 ANQGSEA. With V trimmed by 0 bases and J by 9 bases, 22 bases remained unmatched. The CDR3 consists of 18 residues. CDR3 residues: CSVEDFGADRAVGNGQYF. CDR3 in DNA: TGCAGCGTTGAAGATTTTGGGGCGGACAGGGCAGTGGGGAACGGGCAGTACTTC.

V usage is TRBV20-1 and J usage is TRBJ2-1; perhaps TRBD2 as D (5 bases). The CDR3 is 11 residues long. The ends were cut back, 6 bases at V and 14 bases at J, with 17 bases in the middle. The V gene's germline CDR1 is DFQATT and CDR2 SNEGSKA (reference sequence). CDR3 in DNA: TGCAGTGCCAGGATTAGCGATCGTGAGTTCTTC. Translated, it gives CSARISDREFF.

The gene calls are TRBV2 and TRBJ2-5; D tentatively fits TRBD1 or TRBD2 (6 bases each). The end of the DNA is better explained by TRBJ2-7, so the J call may be wrong. The CDR3 contains 15 residues. Germline CDR1 SNHLY, CDR2 FYNNEI. The CDR3 loop is CASSQGTYSRYEQYF. CDR3 in DNA: TGTGCCAGCAGCCAGGGGACTTATAGCCGATACGAGCAGTACTTC.

This clonotype was seen many times. The chain uses TRBV7-9 and TRBJ2-5, with D unresolved. CDR3 length: 12 residues. Trimming removed 4 bases from V and 11 bases from J, with 14 bases in between. Germline assignment: CDR1 SEHNR and CDR2 FQNEAQ (reference sequence). This CDR3 is CASSSSRLQQYF. The CDR3 DNA follows: TGTGCCAGCAGCTCATCTAGACTGCAGCAGTACTTC. Combining the CDR3 with reference TRBV7-9 and TRBJ2-5 gives the whole variable domain DTGVSQNPRHKITKRGQNVTFRCDPISEHNRLYWYRQTLGQGPEFLTYFQNEAQLEKSRLLSDRFSAERPKGSFSTLEIQRTEQGDSAMYLCASSSSRLQQYFGPGTRLLVL.

This clonotype was counted a few times. The chain has TRBV5-5 and TRBJ2-3; possibly TRBD2 for D (6 bases). The germline gives CDR1 SGHKS, CDR2 YYEKEE (reference sequence). This CDR3 region has 17 residues. Trimming pared 2 bases from V and 3 bases from J, leaving 19 bases between. CDR3 DNA: TGTGCCAGCAGCTTAATGCTTGGGGGGAGTGGAACAGATACGCAGTATTTT. It codes for CASSLMLGGSGTDTQYF.

This clonotype was detected a few times. V and J are TRBV12-3 or TRBV12-4 and TRBJ2-5, with a tentative D call TRBD2 (5 bases). Trimming took off 2 bases at V and 3 bases at J, with 16 bases between the two ends. The CDR3 loop spans 16 amino acids. The chain's CDR3 is CASSLSLAGVKETQYF. DNA of the CDR3: TGTGCCAGCAGTTTAAGTCTCGCGGGCGTTAAAGAGACCCAGTACTTC.

Concerning this clonotype: A clone one base away is much larger, so this may be a read error. This chain connects TRBV29-1 to TRBJ2-1; D gene uncertain. The CDR3 is made up of 13 amino acids. Trimming cost V 5 bases and J 5 bases, with 13 bases left between them. CDR1 and CDR2 from the germline V gene are SQVTM and ANQGSEA. CDR3 amino acids: CSVWLTANNEQFF. Written as DNA, the CDR3 is TGCAGCGTTTGGCTAACGGCAAACAATGAGCAGTTCTTC.